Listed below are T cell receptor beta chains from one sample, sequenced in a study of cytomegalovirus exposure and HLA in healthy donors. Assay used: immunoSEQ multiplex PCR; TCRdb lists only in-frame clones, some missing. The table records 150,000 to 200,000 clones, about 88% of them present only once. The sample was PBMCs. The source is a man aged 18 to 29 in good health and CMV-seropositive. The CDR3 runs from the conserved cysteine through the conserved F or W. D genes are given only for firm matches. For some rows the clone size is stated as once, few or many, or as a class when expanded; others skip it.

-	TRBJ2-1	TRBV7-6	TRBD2	TGTGCCAGCAGCTCTCCTACTAGCGGGGGGCGCAATGAGCAGTTCTTC	CASSSPTSGGRNEQFF
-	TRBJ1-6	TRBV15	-	TGTGCCACCAGCAGAGACCAGGGGAGGGGAGGTTCACCCCTCCACTTT	CATSRDQGRGGSPLHF
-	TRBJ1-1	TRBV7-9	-	TGTGCCGACGGTATATCCGCCGGGGGCACTGAAGCTTTCTTT	CADGISAGGTEAFF
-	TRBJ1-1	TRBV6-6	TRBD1	TGTGCCAGCAGTTCAGGGGGCCCGGCTGAAGCTTTCTTT	CASSSGGPAEAFF
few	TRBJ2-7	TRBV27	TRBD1	TGTGCCAGCAGTCCTTCGGGACAGGGGGTCGAGCAGTACTTC	CASSPSGQGVEQYF
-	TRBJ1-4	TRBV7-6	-	TGTGCCAGCCCTGCGTCCCCCGAAAAACTGTTTTTT	CASPASPEKLFF
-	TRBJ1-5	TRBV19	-	TGTGCCAGTAGTATTGGGATAGGGGTTTCTCAGCCCCAGCATTTT	CASSIGIGVSQPQHF
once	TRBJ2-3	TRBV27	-	TGTGCCAGCAGTTTATTCGGTTCGGTGTTTCGCGGGGAGTTCACAGATACGCAGTATTTT	CASSLFGSVFRGEFTDTQYF
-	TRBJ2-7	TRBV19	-	TGTGCCAGTAGTATGGACAGCACCTACGAGCAGTACTTC	CASSMDSTYEQYF
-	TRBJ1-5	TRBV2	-	TGTGCCAGCAGTGTTACGGGGGGCAGAGATCAGCCCCAGCATTTT	CASSVTGGRDQPQHF
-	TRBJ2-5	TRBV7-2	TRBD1	TGTGCCAGCAGCCCACGCCGGACAGGTCAAGAGACCCAGTACTTC	CASSPRRTGQETQYF